This entry is about one T cell receptor beta chain. The CDR3 is 16 amino acids. Germline CDR1 reads SGHDT; CDR2 reads YYEEEE. V shed 4 bases, J shed 4 bases, and the junction held 8 bases outside the gene matches. The table came from immunoSEQ multiplex PCR; TCRdb's copy has only in-frame clones and leaves some out. The top ten clones hold 8.5% of a sample with under 200,000 clones, approximately 94% of them seen once. The data derive from a study of control samples from healthy donors and cancer patients. The gene calls are TRBV5-6 and TRBJ2-1, with TRBD2 matching over 10 bases. The sequence came from a woman between 40 and 50 years old in good health. The sample consisted of blood. CDR3 protein: CASSTVSSGSYNEQFF. The CDR3 bases are TGTGCCAGCAGCACGGTCTCTAGCGGGAGTTACAATGAGCAGTTCTTC.